The TCR beta chain described here comes from a study of T-cell reconstitution after alpha-beta-depleted transplantation in children. Study findings and constraints: Among T cells one year after transplant, newly produced cells accounted for most counts and diversity.

The TCRbeta library incorporated unique molecular identifiers. TCRdb analysed the PCR reads with MiXCR anew, one entry per CDR3 protein. Altogether approximately 82,000 distinct CDR3 sequences are present, around a sixth being singletons, with the ten largest covering about 19%. The CDR3 length is 14 residues. V lost 8 bases and J 5 bases, leaving 16 bases between the germline ends. This clonotype was counted at least ten times. Its specificity is unknown. This clonotype originated in a male patient between 2 and 10 years old who had a stem cell transplant for acute lymphoblastic leukemia, so the T cells may come from the graft donor. V gene TRBV12-3 or TRBV12-4 combines with J gene TRBJ1-5, with D possibly being TRBD1 (5 bases). Sequences were derived from PBMCs, mostly from graft donor cells, sampled 180 days after TCRalphabeta/CD19-depleted stem cell transplant. CDR3 sequence reads: CASGTATDDQPQHF. The CDR3 bases are TGTGCCAGCGGGACCGCTACAGATGATCAGCCCCAGCATTTT.